These 2 T cell receptor beta chains were sequenced from one sample in a study of blood T cell repertoires in COVID-19. Measured with immunoSEQ multiplex PCR; TCRdb has only the in-frame clones, and not every one. The table lists about 250,000 clones, 85% to 90% of them singletons. Sequencing was done on a sample of peripheral blood. The receptors shown here come from a woman aged 60 to 75 with COVID-19, enrolled during active disease.

The chain uses TRBV6-6 and TRBJ1-2; D unresolved. This CDR3 spans 12 amino acids. Trimming took off 0 bases at V and 6 bases at J, with 5 bases between the two ends. Germline lookup yields CDR1 MNHNY and CDR2 SVGAGI (reference sequence). CDR3 region: CASSYSENGYTF. In nucleotides, the CDR3 is TGTGCCAGCAGTTACTCTGAGAATGGCTACACCTTC.

The chain recombines TRBV5-1 with TRBJ1-2, with TRBD1 as a possible D gene (5 bases). The CDR3 is made up of 14 amino acids. Germline CDR1 SGHRS, CDR2 YFSETQ. The V end was cut by 4 bases, the J end by 5 bases, with 15 bases between. This CDR3 reads CASSIGTLIYGYTF. CDR3 bases: TGCGCCAGCAGCATCGGGACTCTTATTTATGGCTACACCTTC.